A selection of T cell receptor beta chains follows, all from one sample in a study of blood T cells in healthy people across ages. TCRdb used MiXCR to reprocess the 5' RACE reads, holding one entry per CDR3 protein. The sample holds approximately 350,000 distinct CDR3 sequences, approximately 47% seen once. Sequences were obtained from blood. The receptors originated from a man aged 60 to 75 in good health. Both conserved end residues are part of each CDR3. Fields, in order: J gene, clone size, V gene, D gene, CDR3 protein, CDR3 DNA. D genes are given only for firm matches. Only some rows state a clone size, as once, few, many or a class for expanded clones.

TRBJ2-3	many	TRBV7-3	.	CASSLTGDTQYF	TGTGCCAGCAGCTTAACGGGGGATACGCAGTATTTT
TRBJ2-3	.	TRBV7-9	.	CASSRGSNSRDADTQYF	TGTGCCAGCAGCCGGGGTTCAAATTCACGGGATGCAGATACGCAGTATTTT
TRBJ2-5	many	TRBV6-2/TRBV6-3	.	CASSYSAKETQYF	TGTGCCAGCAGTTACTCGGCAAAAGAGACCCAGTACTTC
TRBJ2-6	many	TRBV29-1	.	CSALPASGANVLTF	TGCAGCGCCCTCCCCGCATCTGGGGCCAACGTCCTGACTTTC
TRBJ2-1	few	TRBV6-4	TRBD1	CASSDGQGWEQFF	TGTGCCAGCAGTGACGGACAGGGTTGGGAGCAGTTCTTC
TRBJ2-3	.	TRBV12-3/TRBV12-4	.	CASSSENTDTQYF	TGTGCCAGCAGTTCCGAGAACACAGATACGCAGTATTTT
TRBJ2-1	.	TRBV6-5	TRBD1	CASSSWDRVNNEQFF	TGTGCCAGCAGTTCCTGGGACAGGGTAAACAATGAGCAGTTCTTC
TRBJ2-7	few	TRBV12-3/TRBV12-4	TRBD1	CASNRQGNYEQYF	TGTGCCAGCAACCGACAGGGAAACTACGAGCAGTACTTC
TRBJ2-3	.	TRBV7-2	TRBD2	CASSLQGLAGDGGTDTQYF	TGTGCCAGCAGCTTACAGGGACTAGCGGGAGATGGAGGGACAGATACGCAGTATTTT
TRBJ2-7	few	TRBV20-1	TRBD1	CSAPRQGAGYEQYF	TGCAGTGCACCTCGACAGGGGGCAGGCTACGAGCAGTACTTC
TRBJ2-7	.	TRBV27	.	CASSLPLGDYEQYF	TGTGCCAGCAGTTTACCTCTCGGGGATTACGAGCAGTACTTC
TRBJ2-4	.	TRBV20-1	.	CSAKDRDSGAKNIQYF	TGCAGTGCTAAAGATCGAGACTCTGGAGCCAAAAACATTCAGTACTTC
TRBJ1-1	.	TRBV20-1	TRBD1	CSASGQAAMNTEAFF	TGCAGTGCCTCAGGACAGGCTGCAATGAACACTGAAGCTTTCTTT
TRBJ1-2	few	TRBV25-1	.	CASSEGGRGYTF	TGTGCCAGCAGTGAAGGGGGCAGGGGCTACACCTTC
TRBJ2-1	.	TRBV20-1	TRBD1	CSATRGLAYNEQFF	TGCAGTGCTACCAGGGGGCTCGCCTACAATGAGCAGTTCTTC
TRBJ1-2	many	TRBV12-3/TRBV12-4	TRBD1	CASSRGQGYYGYTF	TGTGCCAGCAGTAGGGGACAGGGGTACTATGGCTACACCTTC
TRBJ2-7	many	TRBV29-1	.	CSVEVEYEQYF	TGCAGCGTTGAAGTGGAGTACGAGCAGTACTTC
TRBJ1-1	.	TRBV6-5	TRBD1	CASSKQGALNTEAFF	TGTGCCAGCAGCAAACAGGGGGCCCTCAACACTGAAGCTTTCTTT
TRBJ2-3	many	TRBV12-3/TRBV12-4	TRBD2	CASHVAGVSDTQYF	TGTGCCAGCCACGTAGCGGGAGTGTCGGATACGCAGTATTTT
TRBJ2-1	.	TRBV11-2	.	CASSRMRGEGSYNEQFF	TGTGCCAGCAGCCGGATGAGGGGCGAGGGCTCCTACAATGAGCAGTTCTTC
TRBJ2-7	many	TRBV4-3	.	CASSQERWRGQHEQYF	TGCGCCAGCAGCCAAGAGCGGTGGAGGGGGCAACACGAGCAGTACTTC
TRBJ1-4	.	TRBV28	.	CASSSPQKLFF	TGTGCCAGCAGTTCCCCCCAAAAACTGTTTTTT
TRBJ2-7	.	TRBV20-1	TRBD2	CSARLAGADRIYEQYF	TGCAGTGCTAGACTAGCGGGGGCCGACCGAATCTACGAGCAGTACTTC
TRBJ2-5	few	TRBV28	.	CASGQGGEQETQYF	TGTGCCAGCGGTCAGGGAGGAGAACAAGAGACCCAGTACTTC
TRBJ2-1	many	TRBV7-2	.	CASSLGQANNEQFF	TGTGCCAGCAGCTTAGGGCAGGCGAACAATGAGCAGTTCTTC
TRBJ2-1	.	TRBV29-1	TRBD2	CMGRAGANEQFF	TGCATGGGACGAGCGGGAGCTAATGAGCAGTTCTTC
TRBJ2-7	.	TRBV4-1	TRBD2	CASSHIVGTSGTFDLYEQYF	TGCGCCAGCAGCCATATAGTCGGGACTAGCGGGACCTTCGACCTTTACGAGCAGTACTTC
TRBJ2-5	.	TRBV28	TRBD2	CASSLVRGAQETQYF	TGTGCCAGCAGTTTGGTGCGGGGGGCACAAGAGACCCAGTACTTC
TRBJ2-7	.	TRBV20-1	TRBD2	CSVATREGLAGHYEQYF	TGCAGTGTCGCGACGCGCGAGGGACTAGCGGGACATTACGAGCAGTACTTC
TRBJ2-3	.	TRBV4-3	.	CASSQGHQTSIDTQYF	TGCGCCAGCAGCCAGGGACACCAGACTAGCATAGATACGCAGTATTTT
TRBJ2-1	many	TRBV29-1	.	CSVPLGGYEQFF	TGCAGCGTCCCCTTGGGGGGATATGAGCAGTTCTTC
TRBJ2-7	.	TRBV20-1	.	CSARRRVTYEQYF	TGCAGTGCTAGGAGGCGGGTTACCTACGAGCAGTACTTC
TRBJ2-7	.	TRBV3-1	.	CASGAVVGAHEQYF	TGTGCCAGCGGCGCTGTGGTAGGGGCCCACGAGCAGTACTTC
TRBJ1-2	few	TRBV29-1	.	CSVDAGLGGYTF	TGCAGCGTTGATGCGGGGTTGGGTGGCTACACCTTC
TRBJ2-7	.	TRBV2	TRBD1	CASKSDRGRSYEQYF	TGTGCCAGCAAAAGCGACAGGGGGCGATCCTACGAGCAGTACTTC
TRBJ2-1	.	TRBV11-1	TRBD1	CASRGQGDFEQFF	TGTGCCAGCAGGGGACAGGGGGATTTTGAGCAGTTCTTC
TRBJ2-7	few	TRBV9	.	CASSDDTREQYF	TGTGCCAGCAGCGACGATACTAGGGAGCAGTACTTC
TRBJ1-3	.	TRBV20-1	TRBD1	CSASGTGDFSSGNTIYF	TGCAGTGCTTCCGGGACAGGCGACTTTAGCTCTGGAAACACCATATATTTT
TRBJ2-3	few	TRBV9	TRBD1	CASSLDRGPDTQYF	TGTGCCAGCAGCCTGGACAGGGGACCAGATACGCAGTATTTT
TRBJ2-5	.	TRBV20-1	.	CSAQTQRASKTQYF	TGCAGTGCACAGACCCAGCGGGCGAGCAAGACCCAGTACTTC
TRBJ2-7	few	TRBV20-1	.	CSAPSGGTYEQYF	TGCAGTGCTCCCTCCGGAGGAACCTACGAGCAGTACTTC